This T cell receptor (beta chain) was observed in a study of T cell responses to AZD1222 COVID-19 vaccine. Some clones are missing from TCRdb's copy, which holds only in-frame ones; the method was immunoSEQ multiplex PCR. This sample has about 130,000 clones, with around 91% found just once. The V gene lost 5 bases and the J gene lost 3 bases, with 5 bases spanning the gap. CDR3 length equals 12 residues. The germline CDR1 and CDR2 sequences are SGHTA and FQGNSA. Findings and caveats of the study: Donors were chiefly white British, with a greater number of females, and clonal diversity was perhaps underestimated.

Worth noting for this clone: Its specificity is unknown.

Sequenced here: peripheral blood, sampled on day 0 of MenACWY control vaccination. This clonotype originated in an adult in good health. The genes are TRBV7-2 and TRBJ2-1; D unclear. CDR3 sequence (DNA): TGTGCCAGCAGCCCGAACTACAATGAGCAGTTCTTC. Translation: CASSPNYNEQFF.